The rows below give T cell receptor beta chains drawn from one sample of a study of T-cell memory formation after mild COVID-19. TCRdb processed the 5' RACE reads anew with MiXCR; each CDR3 protein has one entry. The sample carries roughly 200,000 distinct CDR3 sequences, approximately 20% recorded once. The specimen sequenced was PBMCs or a T cell subset sorted from them (not recorded which). These receptors all stem from an adult woman who had mild COVID-19 (a few samples of this study predate the infection). Cell type and time point are not known. The CDR3 runs from the conserved cysteine through the conserved F or W. Clone size is not always given. Where it is, it says once, few, many or a class for expanded clones.

cdr3_aa,v_call,clone_size
CSASVPAGTHKEINYGYTF,TRBV20-1,once
CATSRDRGTRDTQYF,TRBV15,few
CASSLSTGSSYEQYF,TRBV7-2,NA
CASSMKGTYEQYF,TRBV7-6,few
CASKLYKRGTDTQYF,TRBV5-8,NA
CATSDFGQPQHF,TRBV24-1,few
CASSFALSGGTDTQYF,TRBV12-3/TRBV12-4,NA
CSVARNNEQFF,TRBV29-1,NA
CASGQGNYGYTF,TRBV2,NA
CASSLEASSYNEQFF,TRBV11-2,few
CASSPEVAGYTF,TRBV2,NA
CASSPTSASGENIQYF,TRBV18,few
CASSLGQGAHEQYF,TRBV3-1,NA
CASSFTGTRESTEAFF,TRBV7-2,few
CASSSTGAAEAFF,TRBV7-3,few
CASTVAGTNTEAFF,TRBV2,NA
CSVELAGTSGRASYNEQFF,TRBV29-1,NA
CSVANGGNTEAFF,TRBV29-1,few
CASSEFFDGYTF,TRBV25-1,NA
CASSLGQGRNSPLHF,TRBV7-2,NA
CSVEEGRGQPQYF,TRBV29-1,NA
CASSWRTGSRTEAFF,TRBV5-1,NA
CATSDRATDSYGYTF,TRBV24-1,NA
CSARDGLASYEQYF,TRBV20-1,few
CASFRTQAHYTEAFF,TRBV11-3,NA
CASSQDLNLGGRHTGELFF,TRBV4-2,NA
CASSPGLAGSDTQYF,TRBV7-9,many
CAGSDRGRFEAFF,TRBV12-3/TRBV12-4,few